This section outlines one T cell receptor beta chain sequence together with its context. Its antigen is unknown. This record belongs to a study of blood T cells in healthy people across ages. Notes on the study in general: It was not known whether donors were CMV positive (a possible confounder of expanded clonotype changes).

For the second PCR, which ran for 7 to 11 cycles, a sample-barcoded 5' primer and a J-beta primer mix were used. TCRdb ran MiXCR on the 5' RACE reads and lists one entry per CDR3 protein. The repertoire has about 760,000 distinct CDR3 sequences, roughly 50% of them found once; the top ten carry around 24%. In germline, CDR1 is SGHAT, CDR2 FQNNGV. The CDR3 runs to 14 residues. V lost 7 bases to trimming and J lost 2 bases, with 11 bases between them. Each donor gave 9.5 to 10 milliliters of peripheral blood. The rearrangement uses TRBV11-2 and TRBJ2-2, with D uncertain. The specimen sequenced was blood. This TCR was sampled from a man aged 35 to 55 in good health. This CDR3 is CASTSSRNTGELFF. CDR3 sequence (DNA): TGTGCCAGCACCTCGTCCAGAAACACCGGGGAGCTGTTTTTT.